The entry below describes one TCR beta chain. Which antigen it targets is not known. No qualities accompany the bases; no much larger clone lies one base away. The sample's time point label, in plain terms: about 28 days (+/-7) after the second vaccine dose. AZD1222 recipients given second doses at about 4 weeks or at about 12 weeks were pooled, since spike-specific TCR depth and breadth were not found to differ between the two schedules. Vaccinee samples were obtained from the UK trials COV001 and COV002, which included a single-blind randomized controlled phase 2/3 trial of AZD1222 (ChAdOx1 nCoV-19) in healthy adults. For TCRbeta chain sequencing, PBMC samples were collected from trial participants at day 0 and at day 28 after the second dose. The data originate from a study of T cell responses to AZD1222 COVID-19 vaccine listed by TCRdb under 2021. Turning to the overall study: TCR sequencing covered fewer than 250 trial participants: about 210 given two doses of AZD1222 and about 26 given two doses of MenACWY control vaccine. Enrollment into the trials was organized by age into subgroups of 18-55, 56-69 and 70-plus years, and those subgroups contained roughly 140, 27 and 60 TCR-sequenced participants, respectively. The investigation overall reported the following: Only a handful of AZD1222 recipients were SARS-CoV-2 seropositive at baseline, limiting conclusions about previously exposed vaccinees. After two AZD1222 doses, spike-specific TCR breadth and depth were significantly higher than at day 0 and than in MenACWY recipients. The whole spike protein was spanned by vaccine-associated CD4 TCRs, and dominant responses were seen in regions 160-218 and 743-854. Most participants were white British and females outnumbered males, and the authors suggested that clonal diversity may have been underestimated. Epitopes outside the regions mutated in the B.1.351 and B.1.1.7 variants were reportedly recognized by nearly half of the unique spike-specific TCRs. Because no day 14 peak-response samples were available, the repertoires could be characterized only after the peak T cell response. The 56-69-year group was small, and its depth increase did not reach significance, likely because of low power.

CDR3 length: 13 amino acids, cysteine to phenylalanine. The read is trimmed to its CDR3 DNA, 39 bases read in frame from base 1. The germline V gene yields KGHDR for CDR1 and SFDVKD for CDR2. Relative to germline, V is 2 bases shorter and J is 10 bases shorter, with 11 bases between their ends. The CDR3 regions of human TCRbeta chains were subjected to immunosequencing. Concerning the study's data processing: Repertoire TCRs were matched against a reference library of SARS-CoV-2-specific TCRs generated with the MIRA antigen-specificity platform. Breadth was defined as the fraction of unique TCRs that were SARS-CoV-2-associated. Depth was defined as the fraction of total T cells that were SARS-CoV-2-associated. Using the MIRA data, each spike-specific TCR was assigned both to the spike region to which the TCR was reactive and to a CD4 or CD8 class. Log10-transformed breadth and depth values were compared by one-way ANOVA with Sidak's multiple comparisons tests. TCRdb's version of the immuneACCESS table is confined to in-frame rearrangements and falls short of the full clone set. An unresolved V gene accounts for under half of the shortfall where checked; the remainder is of unknown origin. V and J calls plus clone size are reproduced from that table; the DNA served to infer D and trimming. Recorded for this sample are tens of thousands of clones; 70% to 90% of them occurred a single time. Together, the top ten hold 9% to 14% of the sample.

The sequenced sample was peripheral blood, obtained 28 days after the second AZD1222 dose. The sequence came from an adult who received the AZD1222 COVID-19 vaccine. This chain joins TRBV24-1 to TRBJ2-1; D gene: possibly TRBD2, on 6 matching bases. The bases read TGTGCCACCAGTGATTGGGACTCCAGGGAGCAGTTCTTC. The resulting protein is CATSDWDSREQFF.